This T cell receptor (beta chain) is drawn from a study of regulatory T cells in long-lasting Graves disease. This CDR3 region has 13 residues. V was pared by 4 bases and J by 7 bases, with 6 bases of the junction left unmatched. The V gene's germline CDR1 is GTSNPN and CDR2 SVGIG (reference sequence). Time point of the sample: newly diagnosed GD, antithyroid drugs for less than 3 months. PBMC-derived RNA was used for the TCR library. All patients originated from an endocrinology department located in Xi'an, China. Through Arm-PCR of CDR3 regions and iRepertoire HTBI primers, TCR beta libraries were built. TCRdb used MiXCR to reprocess the multiplex PCR reads, holding one entry per CDR3 protein. Seen here are about 610,000 distinct CDR3 sequences, around 16% observed once, and the top ten hold 12%. The table lists this clonotype with many counts. This same sample was also taken into another study, of T cells in Graves' hyperthyroidism and ophthalmopathy. That source adds: An initial round of RT-PCR targeting the TCR CDR3 relied on the HTBI primer set.

This chain links TRBV30 with TRBJ2-7, with TRBD2 matching over 11 bases. This material consisted of peripheral blood mononuclear cells (PBMCs), taken at new diagnosis, from a patient treated with antithyroid drugs. The TCR sequence derives from a man aged 18-30 years with Graves disease. CDR3 sequence (DNA): TGTGCCTGGACGGCTAGCGGGAGGCGGGAGCAGTACTTC. It translates to CAWTASGRREQYF.